These 25 T cell receptor beta chains were sequenced from one sample in a study of T cell responses to AZD1222 COVID-19 vaccine. This table comes from immunoSEQ multiplex PCR, and its TCRdb copy is limited to in-frame clones, with some not included. The sample includes 150,000 to 200,000 clones, around 90% of them seen just once. The sequences come from peripheral blood, collected 28 days after the second AZD1222 dose. The receptor source for this set is an adult who received the AZD1222 COVID-19 vaccine.

The genes are TRBV30 and TRBJ1-2; D is ambiguous. Germline V gives CDR1 GTSNPN, CDR2 SVGIG (reference sequence). The V and J ends lost 4 bases and 8 bases respectively, with 14 bases between them. CDR3 size: 12 residues. DNA of the CDR3: TGTGCCTGGAAGAGCACGGACGAAGGCTACACCTTC. Protein product: CAWKSTDEGYTF.

The V and J genes are TRBV12-5 and TRBJ1-2; 7 bases align to TRBD1. The CDR3 runs 14 residues. Germline V lookup: CDR1 LGHNT, CDR2 FRNRAP. J lost 4 bases, V lost 0 bases, and 2 bases had no gene match. CDR3 nucleotide sequence: TGTGCTAGTGGTTTGGTCCGGACAGGCTATGGCTACACCTTC. This codes for CASGLVRTGYGYTF.

This chain joins TRBV10-3 and TRBJ2-7, with D possibly being TRBD1 or TRBD2 (5 bases each). The CDR3 has 17 amino acids. Germline V lookup: CDR1 ENHRY, CDR2 SYGVKD. Trimming stripped 0 bases from V and 0 bases from J, with 15 bases between. The CDR3 DNA sequence: TGTGCCATCAGTGAGTCGAAATCGGGGCCTAGCTCCTACGAGCAGTACTTC. This gives the protein CAISESKSGPSSYEQYF.

The V call is TRBV27, the J call TRBJ1-5; 7 nucleotides match TRBD1. Germline CDR1 and CDR2: MNHEY and SMNVEV (reference sequence). V lost 6 bases and J lost 2; bases outside the gene matches: 13. The CDR3 contains 17 residues. The CDR3 protein is CASSRTGNRGGNQPQHF. In DNA, the CDR3 is TGTGCCAGCAGCCGTACGGGGAACAGGGGTGGCAATCAGCCCCAGCATTTT.

V usage is TRBV10-2 and J usage is TRBJ1-2; TRBD1 is a possible D gene (6 bases). V was shortened by 5 bases and J by 1 base, with 11 bases between the two germline ends. CDR1 and CDR2 (germline): WSHSY, SAAADI. CDR3 size: 14 residues. CDR3 nucleotide sequence: TGCGCCAGCAGTACCCGGGACAATAACTATGGCTACACCTTC. It translates to CASSTRDNNYGYTF.

This clone appeared a single time. The chain has TRBV7-8 and TRBJ2-5; D may correspond to TRBD1 or TRBD2 (6 bases each). Germline CDR1 and CDR2: SGHVS and FQNEAQ. The CDR3 has 14 residues. The V gene lost 3 bases and the J gene lost 7 bases, with 15 bases spanning the gap. The CDR3 coding sequence is TGTGCCAGCAGCTTTTTAGCGGAGGGGGGGACCCAGTACTTC. Residues: CASSFLAEGGTQYF.

The gene calls are TRBV19 and TRBJ2-7; 8 nucleotides agree with TRBD2. Germline V lookup: CDR1 LNHDA, CDR2 SQIVND (reference sequence). Trimming took 6 bases from V and 1 from J; bases not matched to a gene: 11. CDR3 length: 16 residues. CDR3 in DNA: TGTGCCAGTAGCGGGGGGGCCAGGGGCACGTCCTACGAGCAGTACTTC. Its protein product is CASSGGARGTSYEQYF.

The rearrangement links TRBV6-6 to TRBJ2-7, with D possibly being TRBD1 or TRBD2 (5 bases each). The CDR3 runs 14 residues. Per the germline V gene, CDR1 is MNHNY and CDR2 is SVGAGI (reference sequence). Trimming shortened V by 2 bases and J by 2 bases, and 10 bases separated the two germline ends. The CDR3: CASSYSRGPYEQYF. The CDR3 coding sequence is TGTGCCAGCAGTTACAGTAGGGGACCCTACGAGCAGTACTTC.

For this clone: Other DNA sequences of this sample code for an identical CDR3. The chain links TRBV7-2 to TRBJ2-7, with 8 bases that match TRBD1. There are 15 residues in the CDR3. The germline gives CDR1 SGHTA, CDR2 FQGNSA. J was trimmed by 2 bases and V by 3 bases; bases with no gene match: 6. The CDR3 DNA sequence: TGTGCCAGCAGCTTGGGGACAGGAGGGGCCTACGAGCAGTACTTC. Amino acids: CASSLGTGGAYEQYF. Combining the CDR3 with reference TRBV7-2 and TRBJ2-7 gives the whole variable domain GAGVSQSPSNKVTEKGKDVELRCDPISGHTALYWYRQSLGQGLEFLIYFQGNSAPDKSGLPSDRFSAERTGGSVSTLTIQRTQQEDSAVYLCASSLGTGGAYEQYFGPGTRLTVT.

V gene TRBV4-1 combines with J gene TRBJ1-1; TRBD1 might be the D (6 bases). Germline V lookup: CDR1 MGHRA, CDR2 YSYEKL. This CDR3 is 16 amino acids long. The germline V and J ends were trimmed by 5 bases and 4 bases, with 20 bases remaining between them. The CDR3 spells CASSVRTERGGTEAFF. CDR3 nucleotides: TGCGCCAGCAGCGTCCGGACAGAGCGGGGGGGCACTGAAGCTTTCTTT.

The genes are TRBV15 and TRBJ2-1; the match to TRBD2 covers 9 bases. The trim removed 0 bases at V and 2 bases at J, leaving 11 bases unmatched. CDR3 length: 19 amino acids. From germline, CDR1 is LNHNV and CDR2 YYDKDF (reference sequence). DNA of the CDR3: TGTGCCACCAGCAGAGATTTCCAGGCGGGAGGGGTCGCCTACAATGAGCAGTTCTTC. Protein product: CATSRDFQAGGVAYNEQFF.

The rearrangement links TRBV6-5 to TRBJ1-1; a possible D gene is TRBD1 (5 bases). Trimming removed 4 bases at V and 0 bases at J, with 12 bases between. Germline CDR1 and CDR2: MNHEY and SVGAGI. The CDR3 totals 15 residues. The CDR3 nucleotides are TGTGCCAGCAGTTCCATGACAGAGATGAACACTGAAGCTTTCTTT. Its translation is CASSSMTEMNTEAFF.

This rearrangement joins TRBV5-1 to TRBJ1-1; TRBD1 might be the D (5 bases). Looked up from germline, CDR1 is SGHRS and CDR2 is YFSETQ. The CDR3 sequence is 14 residues long. V lost 2 bases and J lost 1, with 9 bases in between. The CDR3 sequence is CASSFQGSNTEAFF. For the CDR3, the DNA is TGCGCCAGCAGCTTCCAGGGCTCGAACACTGAAGCTTTCTTT.

The J gene is TRBJ1-1, the V gene TRBV15, with 7 positions matching TRBD1. There are 15 residues in the CDR3. CDR1 is LNHNV and CDR2 is YYDKDF in the germline V gene (reference sequence). The junction had 9 bases not matched to a gene; V was cut back by 7 bases and J by 1 base. CDR3 nucleotide sequence: TGTGCCACCAACCTAGGGAGGACAGGGAACACTGAAGCTTTCTTT. It specifies CATNLGRTGNTEAFF.

The chain carries TRBV6-5 and TRBJ2-1; D not resolved. CDR1 is MNHEY, CDR2 SVGAGI, per germline. The V and J ends lost 7 bases and 3 bases respectively, with 13 bases between them. The CDR3 totals 14 residues. CDR3 amino acids: CASIRTRHYNEQFF. The CDR3 nucleotides are TGTGCCAGCATCCGGACCAGGCACTACAATGAGCAGTTCTTC.

The CDR3 sequence: CASSSPHSYEQYF. DNA for the CDR3: TGTGCCAGCAGTTCCCCCCATTCCTACGAGCAGTACTTC. The chain employs TRBV12-3 or TRBV12-4 and TRBJ2-7; D not certain. The CDR3 is made up of 13 amino acids. The V gene lost 4 bases and the J gene lost 1 base, with 8 bases spanning the gap.

The genes are TRBV19 and TRBJ1-1; no definite D call. CDR3 length equals 12 residues. Germline CDR1 and CDR2: LNHDA and SQIVND (reference sequence). The ends were cut back, 8 bases at V and 10 bases at J, with 17 bases in the middle. This chain's CDR3 is CASAGRPGGAFF. CDR3 bases: TGTGCCAGTGCAGGACGACCCGGCGGAGCTTTCTTT.

J is TRBJ1-6 and V is TRBV30; 7 bases line up with TRBD1. V lost 5 bases and J lost 6; bases outside the gene matches: 4. Germline CDR1 is GTSNPN and CDR2 is SVGIG (reference sequence). The CDR3 is 13 amino acids. CDR3 loop: CAWEWDSNSPLHF. CDR3 sequence (DNA): TGTGCCTGGGAATGGGACAGTAATTCACCCCTCCACTTT.

V gene TRBV2 combines with J gene TRBJ2-1; no definite D call. This CDR3 comprises 15 residues. Deletions cut 8 bases from V and 8 bases from J, with 22 bases between. Germline assignment: CDR1 SNHLY and CDR2 FYNNEI. DNA for the CDR3: TGTGCCAGCGGTCTCTTTGGGTGGTCTGGGGATGAGCAGTTCTTC. It specifies CASGLFGWSGDEQFF.

This chain links TRBV5-1 with TRBJ1-2; maybe TRBD1 (5 bases). The V gene lost 0 bases and the J gene lost 4 bases, with 16 bases spanning the gap. The germline V gene encodes CDR1 SGHRS and CDR2 YFSETQ. The CDR3 totals 16 residues. The CDR3 here is CASSLGGREYTYGYTF. The CDR3 DNA sequence: TGCGCCAGCAGCTTGGGGGGCAGGGAGTATACCTATGGCTACACCTTC.

The chain employs TRBV28 and TRBJ2-3; D is uncertain. The CDR3 sequence is 11 residues long. Germline V gene data show CDR1 as MDHEN and CDR2 as SYDVKM. The V and J ends lost 7 bases and 0 bases respectively, with 2 bases between them. The DNA of the CDR3 is TGTGCCAGCAAAAGCACAGATACGCAGTATTTT. It encodes CASKSTDTQYF.

This chain links TRBV5-5 with TRBJ1-1; D possibly corresponds to TRBD1 (6 bases). The germline V and J ends were trimmed by 0 bases and 5 bases, with 17 bases remaining between them. Germline lookup yields CDR1 SGHKS and CDR2 YYEKEE (reference sequence). The CDR3 length is 16 residues. In DNA, the CDR3 is TGTGCCAGCAGCTTGGCAGGGGCCTTCTATGAGACTGAAGCTTTCTTT. Protein sequence: CASSLAGAFYETEAFF. Full variable domain (remainder filled in from reference TRBV5-5 and TRBJ1-1): DAGVTQSPTHLIKTRGQQVTLRCSPISGHKSVSWYQQVLGQGPQFIFQYYEKEERGRGNFPDRFSARQFPNYSSELNVNALLLGDSALYLCASSLAGAFYETEAFFGQGTRLTVV.

The chain links TRBV29-1 to TRBJ1-1; a possible D gene is TRBD1 (5 bases). Deletions cut 2 bases from V and 5 bases from J, with 9 bases between. Germline CDR1 and CDR2: SQVTM and ANQGSEA. The CDR3 totals 12 residues. The CDR3 DNA reads as TGCAGCGTTGAAAAACGGGGGACTGAAGCTTTCTTT. It is translated as CSVEKRGTEAFF.

The chain carries TRBV19 and TRBJ2-7, with D uncertain. There are 13 residues in the CDR3. Germline loops: CDR1 LNHDA, CDR2 SQIVND (reference sequence). Trimming removed 1 base from V and 3 bases from J, with 7 bases in between. CDR3 protein: CASSIGPYYEQYF. CDR3 DNA sequence: TGTGCCAGTAGTATAGGTCCATACTACGAGCAGTACTTC.

This clone has a single count. The chain couples TRBV5-6 to TRBJ2-7; D might be TRBD1 (6 bases). V was pared by 2 bases and J by 0 bases, with 12 bases between. The germline V gene encodes CDR1 SGHDT and CDR2 YYEEEE. This CDR3 is 15 amino acids long. As DNA, the CDR3 is TGTGCCAGCAGCTTAGAACAGGGCCTCTCCTACGAGCAGTACTTC. Protein sequence: CASSLEQGLSYEQYF.